The sequence of this T cell receptor beta chain was determined in a study of cytomegalovirus exposure and HLA in healthy donors. Vbeta (60) and Jbeta (13) primers were used in the PCR. Using immunoSEQ multiplex PCR, the repertoire was profiled, and TCRdb retains in-frame clones only, with some absent. The repertoire holds about 120,000 clones, with around 73% as singletons. The CDR3 runs 15 residues. Per germline, CDR1 SGHTA and CDR2 FQGNSA. Trimming took 1 base from V and 8 from J; bases not matched to a gene: 8. Study-wide results and caveats: Follow-up analysis later connected one missense variant in DCLRE1C with trimming of TCR beta V- and J-genes. It was reported that TCR beta sequences correctly inferred the HLA-A and HLA-B alleles for most subjects.

About this clone: Its specificity is unknown.

This sequence was found in a woman aged 40 to 50 in good health and CMV-seropositive. Sequences were obtained from PBMCs. The chain couples TRBV7-2 to TRBJ2-5; 9 nucleotides match TRBD2. The CDR3 here is CASSLVASGADTQYF. The CDR3 coding sequence is TGTGCCAGCAGCTTAGTGGCTAGCGGGGCTGATACCCAGTACTTC.